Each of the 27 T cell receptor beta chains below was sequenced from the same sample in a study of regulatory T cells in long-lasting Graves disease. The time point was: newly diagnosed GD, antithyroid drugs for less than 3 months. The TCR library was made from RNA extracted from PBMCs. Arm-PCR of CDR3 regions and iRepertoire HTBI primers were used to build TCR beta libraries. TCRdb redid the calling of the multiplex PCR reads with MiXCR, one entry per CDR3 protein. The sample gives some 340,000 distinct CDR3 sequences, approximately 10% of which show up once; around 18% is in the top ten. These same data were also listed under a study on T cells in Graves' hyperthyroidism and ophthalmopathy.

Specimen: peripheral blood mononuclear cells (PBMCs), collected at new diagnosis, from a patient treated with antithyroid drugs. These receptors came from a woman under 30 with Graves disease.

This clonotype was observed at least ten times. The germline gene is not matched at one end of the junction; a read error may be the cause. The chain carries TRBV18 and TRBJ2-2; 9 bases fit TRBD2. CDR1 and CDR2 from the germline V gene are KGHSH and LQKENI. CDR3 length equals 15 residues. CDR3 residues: CANSPSAGGPRELFF. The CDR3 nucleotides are TGTGCCAACTCACCCTCGGCGGGAGGGCCCCGGGAGCTGTTTTTT.

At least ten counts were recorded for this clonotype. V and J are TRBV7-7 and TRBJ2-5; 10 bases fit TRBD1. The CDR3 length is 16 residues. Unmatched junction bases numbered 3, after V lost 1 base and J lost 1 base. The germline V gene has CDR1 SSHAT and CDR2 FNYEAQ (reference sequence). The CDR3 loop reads CASSLGGQGGQETQYF. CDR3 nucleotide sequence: TGTGCCAGCAGCTTAGGCGGACAGGGGGGCCAAGAGACCCAGTACTTC.

The CDR3 here is CASSFGSDSTYEQYF. The DNA of the CDR3 is TGTGCCAGCAGTTTCGGTTCTGACTCGACCTACGAGCAGTACTTC. The chain is built from TRBV12-3 or TRBV12-4 and TRBJ2-7, with unresolved D. V shed 3 bases and J shed 2 bases, with 14 bases lying between them. CDR3 length equals 15 residues.

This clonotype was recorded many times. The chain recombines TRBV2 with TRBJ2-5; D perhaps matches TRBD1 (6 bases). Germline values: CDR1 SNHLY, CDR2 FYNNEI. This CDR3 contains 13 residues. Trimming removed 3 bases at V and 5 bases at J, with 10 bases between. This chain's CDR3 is CASSDQGRETQYF. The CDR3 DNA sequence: TGTGCCAGCAGTGATCAGGGGCGGGAGACCCAGTACTTC.

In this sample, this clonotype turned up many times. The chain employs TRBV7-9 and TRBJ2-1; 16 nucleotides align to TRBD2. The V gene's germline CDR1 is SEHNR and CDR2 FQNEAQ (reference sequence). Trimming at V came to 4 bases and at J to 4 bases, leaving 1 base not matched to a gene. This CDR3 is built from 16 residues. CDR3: CASSWGLAGGYNEQFF. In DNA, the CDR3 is TGTGCCAGCAGCTGGGGACTAGCGGGGGGGTACAATGAGCAGTTCTTC.

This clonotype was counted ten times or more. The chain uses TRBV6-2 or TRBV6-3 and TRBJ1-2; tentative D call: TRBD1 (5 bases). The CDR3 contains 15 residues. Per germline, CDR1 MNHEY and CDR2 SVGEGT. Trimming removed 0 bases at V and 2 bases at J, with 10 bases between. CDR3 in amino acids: CASSYSRDFNYGYTF. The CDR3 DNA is TGTGCCAGCAGTTACTCCCGGGACTTCAACTATGGCTACACCTTC.

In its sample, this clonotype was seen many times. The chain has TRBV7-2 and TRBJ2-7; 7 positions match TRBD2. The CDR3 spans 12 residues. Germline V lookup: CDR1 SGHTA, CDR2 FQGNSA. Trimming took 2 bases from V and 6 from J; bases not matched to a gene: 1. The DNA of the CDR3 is TGTGCCAGCAGCTTATGGGGGGGCGAGCAGTACGTC. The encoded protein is CASSLWGGEQYV.

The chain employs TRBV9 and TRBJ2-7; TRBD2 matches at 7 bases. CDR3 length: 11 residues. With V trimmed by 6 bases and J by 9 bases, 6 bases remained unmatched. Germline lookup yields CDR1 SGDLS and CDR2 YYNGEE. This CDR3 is CASTITSAQYF. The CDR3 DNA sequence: TGTGCCAGCACAATCACTAGCGCGCAGTACTTC.

The CDR3: CSAIPSGRRYEQFF. In nucleotides, the CDR3 is TGCAGTGCTATACCTAGCGGGAGGAGGTATGAGCAGTTCTTC. The chain carries TRBV20-1 and TRBJ2-1; 11 bases fit TRBD2. Looked up from germline, CDR1 is DFQATT and CDR2 is SNEGSKA (reference sequence). Trimming at V came to 4 bases and at J to 8 bases, leaving 7 bases not matched to a gene. The CDR3 is 14 amino acids.

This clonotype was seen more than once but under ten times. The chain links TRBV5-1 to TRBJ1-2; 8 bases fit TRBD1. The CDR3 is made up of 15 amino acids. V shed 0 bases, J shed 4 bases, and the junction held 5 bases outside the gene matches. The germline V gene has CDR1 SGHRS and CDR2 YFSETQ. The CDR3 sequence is CASSLGLRGLYGYTF. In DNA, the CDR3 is TGCGCCAGCAGCTTGGGCCTCAGGGGGCTCTATGGCTACACCTTC.

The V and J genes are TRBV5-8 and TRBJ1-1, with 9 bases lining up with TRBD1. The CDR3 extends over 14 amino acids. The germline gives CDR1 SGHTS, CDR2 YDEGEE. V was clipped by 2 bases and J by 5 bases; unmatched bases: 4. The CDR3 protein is CASSFRDRDTEAFF. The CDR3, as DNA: TGTGCCAGCAGCTTCCGGGACAGGGATACTGAAGCTTTCTTT. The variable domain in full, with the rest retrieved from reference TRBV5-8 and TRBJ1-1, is EAGVTQSPTHLIKTRGQQATLRCSPISGHTSVYWYQQALGLGLQFLLWYDEGEERNRGNFPPRFSGRQFPNYSSELNVNALELEDSALYLCASSFRDRDTEAFFGQGTRLTVV.

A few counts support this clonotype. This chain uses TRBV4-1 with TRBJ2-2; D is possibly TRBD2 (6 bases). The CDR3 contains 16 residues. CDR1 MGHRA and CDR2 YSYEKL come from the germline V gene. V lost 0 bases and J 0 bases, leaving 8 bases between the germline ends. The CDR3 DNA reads TGCGCCAGCAGCCAAGAGGGCGGGGCGAACACCGGGGAGCTGTTTTTT. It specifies CASSQEGGANTGELFF.

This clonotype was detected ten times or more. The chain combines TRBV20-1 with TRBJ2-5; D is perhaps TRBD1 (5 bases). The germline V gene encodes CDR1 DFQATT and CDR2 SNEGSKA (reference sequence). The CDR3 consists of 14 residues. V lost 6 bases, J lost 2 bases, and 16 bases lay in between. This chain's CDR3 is CSAKPPGNQETQYF. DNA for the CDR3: TGCAGTGCCAAACCTCCAGGGAATCAAGAGACCCAGTACTTC.

The CDR3 bases are TGTGCCAGTAGTGGGACCTACCCGTTCTTC. Amino acid sequence: CASSGTYPFF. The chain employs TRBV19 and TRBJ2-1; D possibly uses TRBD1 or TRBD2 (5 bases each). The CDR3 has 10 amino acids. CDR1 and CDR2 from the germline V gene are LNHDA and SQIVND (reference sequence). Between the trimmed V and J ends, which lost 5 bases and 15 bases, there was a span of 11 bases.

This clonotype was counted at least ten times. CDR3 protein: CASRDGTGESGELFF. The DNA of the CDR3 is TGTGCCAGCAGGGACGGGACAGGGGAGTCCGGGGAGCTGTTTTTT. J is TRBJ2-2 and V is TRBV6-1, with 10 bases matching TRBD1. Germline-derived CDR1 and CDR2 are MNHNS and SASEGT. After removal of 6 bases from V and 6 bases from J, the junction contained 7 bases not matched to a gene. The CDR3 runs 15 residues.

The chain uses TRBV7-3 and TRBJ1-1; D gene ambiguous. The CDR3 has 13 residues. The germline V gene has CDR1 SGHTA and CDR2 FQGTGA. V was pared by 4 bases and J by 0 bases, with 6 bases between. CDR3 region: CASSYILNTEAFF. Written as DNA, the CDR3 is TGTGCCAGCAGCTATATTTTGAACACTGAAGCTTTCTTT.

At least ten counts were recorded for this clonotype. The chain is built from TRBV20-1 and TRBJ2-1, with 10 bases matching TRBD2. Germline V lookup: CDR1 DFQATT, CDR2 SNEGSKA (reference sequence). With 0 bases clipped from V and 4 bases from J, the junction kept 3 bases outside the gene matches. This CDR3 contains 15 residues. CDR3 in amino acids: CSARESGREYNEQFF. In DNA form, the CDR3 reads TGCAGTGCTAGAGAAAGCGGGAGGGAATACAATGAGCAGTTCTTC.

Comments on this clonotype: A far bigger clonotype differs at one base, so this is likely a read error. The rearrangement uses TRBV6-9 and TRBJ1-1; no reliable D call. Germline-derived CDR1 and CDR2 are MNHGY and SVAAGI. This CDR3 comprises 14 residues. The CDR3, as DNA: TGTGCCAACAGTTATAAAGGCCTTAACACTGAAGCTTTCTTT. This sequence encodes CANSYKGLNTEAFF.

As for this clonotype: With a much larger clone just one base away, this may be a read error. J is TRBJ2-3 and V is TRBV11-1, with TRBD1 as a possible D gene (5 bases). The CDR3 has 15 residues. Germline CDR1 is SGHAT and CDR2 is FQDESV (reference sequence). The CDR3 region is CASSPRATDQDAQYF. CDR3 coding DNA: TGTGCCAGCAGCCCTAGAGCGACAGACCAAGATGCGCAGTATTTT.

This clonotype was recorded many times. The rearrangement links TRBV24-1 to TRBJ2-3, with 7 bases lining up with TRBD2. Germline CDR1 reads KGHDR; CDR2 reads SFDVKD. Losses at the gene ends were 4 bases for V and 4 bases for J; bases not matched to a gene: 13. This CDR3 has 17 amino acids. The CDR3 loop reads CATSDQVLAERADTQYF. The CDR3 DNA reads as TGTGCCACCAGTGACCAAGTTCTAGCGGAACGTGCAGATACGCAGTATTTT.

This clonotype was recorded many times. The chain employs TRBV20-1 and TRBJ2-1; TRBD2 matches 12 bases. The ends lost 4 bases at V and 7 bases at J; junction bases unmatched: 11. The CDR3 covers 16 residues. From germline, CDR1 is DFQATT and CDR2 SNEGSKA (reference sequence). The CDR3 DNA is TGCAGTGCTATCCTGATGACTAGCGGGAGTTGGAATGAGCAGTTCTTC. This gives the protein CSAILMTSGSWNEQFF.

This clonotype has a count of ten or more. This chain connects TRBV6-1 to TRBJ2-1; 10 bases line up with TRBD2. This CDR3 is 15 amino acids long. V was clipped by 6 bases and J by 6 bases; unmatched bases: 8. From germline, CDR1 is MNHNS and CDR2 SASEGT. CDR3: CASRTAGGPGNEQFF. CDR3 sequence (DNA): TGTGCCAGCAGGACAGCGGGAGGGCCCGGCAATGAGCAGTTCTTC.

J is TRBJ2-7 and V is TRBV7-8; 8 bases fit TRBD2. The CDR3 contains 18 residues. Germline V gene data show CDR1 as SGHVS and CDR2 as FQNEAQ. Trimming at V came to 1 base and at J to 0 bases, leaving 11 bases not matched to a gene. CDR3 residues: CASSLVTSGALSSYEQYF. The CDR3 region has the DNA TGTGCCAGCAGCTTAGTTACTAGCGGAGCCTTAAGCTCCTACGAGCAGTACTTC.

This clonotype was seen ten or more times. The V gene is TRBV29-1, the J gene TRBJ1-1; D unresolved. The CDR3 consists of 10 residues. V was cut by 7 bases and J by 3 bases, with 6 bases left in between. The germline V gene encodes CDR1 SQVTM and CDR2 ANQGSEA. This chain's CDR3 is CSARDTEAFF. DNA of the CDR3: TGCAGCGCACGTGACACTGAAGCTTTCTTT.

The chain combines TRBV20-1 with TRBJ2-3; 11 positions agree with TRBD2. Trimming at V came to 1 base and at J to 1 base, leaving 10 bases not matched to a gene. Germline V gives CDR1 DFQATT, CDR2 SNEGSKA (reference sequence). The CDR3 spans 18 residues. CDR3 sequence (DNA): TGCAGTGCTAGAGGTCCTAGCGGGAGGTTAGTGGGCACAGATACGCAGTATTTT. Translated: CSARGPSGRLVGTDTQYF.

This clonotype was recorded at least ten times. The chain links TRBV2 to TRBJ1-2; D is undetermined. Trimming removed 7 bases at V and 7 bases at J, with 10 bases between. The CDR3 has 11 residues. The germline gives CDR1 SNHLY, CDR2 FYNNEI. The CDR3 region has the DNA TGTGCCAGCAAGGCCCTCATTGGCTACACCTTC. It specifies CASKALIGYTF.

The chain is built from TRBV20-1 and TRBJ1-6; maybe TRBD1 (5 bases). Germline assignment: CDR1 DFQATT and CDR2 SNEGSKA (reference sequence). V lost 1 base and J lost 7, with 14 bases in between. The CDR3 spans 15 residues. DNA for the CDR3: TGCAGTGCTAGAGCGTCAATTTGGGGGAATTCACCCCTCCACTTT. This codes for CSARASIWGNSPLHF.